The 20 T cell receptor delta chains listed next were all sequenced from one sample in a study of γδ T cells in repeated Plasmodium falciparum infection. Flow sorting of PBMC yielded separate Vgamma9/Vdelta2+ and Vdelta2-negative gammadelta T cell populations for bulk repertoire analysis. TCRdb re-called the multiplex PCR reads with CATT. The data contain 85,000 to 100,000 delta-chain clones, over 0.9% of them singletons. The sequenced sample consisted of gamma-delta T cells from blood. These TCRs come from a pool of human donors (malaria-infected and uninfected, not separated).

This clone has just a few counts. A far larger clone differs by one base, so this is likely a read error. This sample also contains other DNA sequences that code for the same CDR3. No J gene was assigned, while the V gene was called as TRDV2; the table assigns TRDD3, which was not confirmed against the DNA. The CDR3 contains 18 residues. From germline, CDR1 is GEAIGNYY and CDR2 EKD. CDR3 DNA: TGTGCCTGTGACACCGGACCTACAGACTGGGGGGCCCGTCGACCCCTAATCTTT. Its protein product is CACDTGPTDWGARRPLIF.

To note about this clone: The protein held in TCRdb is that of a much larger clone and does not match this DNA's translation at residue 13, likely because of a read error; the protein shown is translated from the DNA. The chain's CDR3 is CALGRRSKQVGTHTDKLIF. The CDR3 coding sequence is TGTGCTCTTGGGAGACGTTCCAAACAGGTGGGGACTCACACCGATAAACTCATCTTT. V is TRDV1 and J is TRDJ1; TRDD3 might be the D (5 bases). Here the J gene came from matching the DNA to germline, since TCRdb omits it. CDR1 and CDR2 (germline): TSWWSYY, QGS. This CDR3 is built from 19 residues. Trimming removed 5 bases from V and 0 bases from J, with 25 bases in between.

This clone has a handful of counts. The protein that TCRdb holds for this DNA derives from a much larger clone and differs from the translated DNA at residue 5, which likely indicates a read error; the protein shown here is translated from the DNA. The V call is TRDV2, the J call TRDJ1, with 10 bases aligning to TRDD3. V shed 2 bases, J shed 3 bases, and the junction held 14 bases outside the gene matches. The CDR3 is 18 amino acids. Germline values: CDR1 GEAIGNYY, CDR2 EKD. This chain's CDR3 is CACDKHFTGGFMADKLIF. In nucleotides, the CDR3 is TGTGCCTGTGACAAACATTTTACTGGGGGATTTATGGCCGATAAACTCATCTTT.

For this clone: It is likely a read error: a sequence one base away is far more abundant. Additional DNA sequences in this sample encode the identical CDR3. V gene TRDV1 combines with J gene TRDJ1, with TRDD3 matching 8 bases. There are 20 residues in the CDR3. Germline V gives CDR1 TSWWSYY, CDR2 QGS. In DNA form, the CDR3 reads TGTGCTCTTGGCCTTGAAGTCGGGTACTGGGGGTTAACCTACACCGATAAACTCATCTTC. Residues: CALGLEVGYWGLTYTDKLIF.

Only a few counts were recorded for this clone. TCRdb's listed protein matches a much larger clone and diverges from this DNA's translation at residue 16, likely through a read error; the protein shown comes from the DNA. The chain carries TRDV1 and TRDJ1; D call uncertain. TCRdb does not report a J gene; here it was assigned by matching the DNA to germline references. The CDR3 sequence is 19 residues long. Germline V gene sequence: CDR1 TSWWSYY, CDR2 QGS. CDR3 nucleotides: TGTGCTCTTGGGGATCCGGGACCCCCACACCCCCTTTGCACCGATAGACTCATCTTT. Encoded protein: CALGDPGPPHPLCTDRLIF.

Only a few counts were recorded for this clone. The TCRdb protein, from a much larger clone, departs from this DNA's translation at residues 3 and 6, likely by read error; the protein shown derives from the DNA. This chain links TRDV1 with TRDJ1, with a tentative D call TRDD3 (6 bases). The CDR3 has 19 residues. The V gene's germline CDR1 is TSWWSYY and CDR2 QGS. The CDR3 coding sequence is TGTGCTCCTGGGGAATCCTCGGACAGGCTTTACCCCTACACCGATAAACTCATCTTT. Its translation is CAPGESSDRLYPYTDKLIF.

On this clone: A single base separates this from a much larger clone, so it may be a read error. This sequence joins TRDV1 and TRDJ1, with TRDD3 identical over 9 bases. The CDR3 is 23 residues long. The germline CDR1 and CDR2 sequences are TSWWSYY and QGS. In DNA form, the CDR3 reads TGTGCTCTTGGGGACCCCGCGAACCGGGACTGGGGGACTCCCCTAAAGTGCACCGATAAACTCACCTTT. It encodes CALGDPANRDWGTPLKCTDKLTF.

This clone has just a few counts. Being one base from a much bigger clone, this may be a read error. The same CDR3 arises from other DNA sequences in this sample as well. The rearrangement joins TRDV1 to TRDJ1; 10 nucleotides agree with TRDD3. The J gene, missing from TCRdb, was assigned here through DNA to germline matching. The CDR3 length is 22 residues. Germline V CDR1 and CDR2: TSWWSYY, QGS. The trim removed 3 bases at V and 0 bases at J, leaving 22 bases unmatched. In DNA, the CDR3 is TGTGCTCTTGGGGAGAACGGGGGTCACTGGGGGATGACTGGCCCGTACACCGATAAACTCATCTTT. Its translation: CALGENGGHWGMTGPYTDKLIF.

Turning to this clone: A much larger clone is a single base away; this may be a read error. Other nucleotide sequences in the sample specify the same CDR3. This rearrangement joins TRDV1 to TRDJ1, with a tentative D call TRDD3 (6 bases). The germline gives CDR1 TSWWSYY, CDR2 QGS. This CDR3 is built from 15 residues. V was trimmed by 7 bases and J by 2 bases, leaving 17 bases between them. The CDR3: CALVVRDRGTDKLIF. DNA for the CDR3: TGTGCTCTTGTGGTTCGGGATAGGGGGACCGATAAACTCATCTTT.

This clone has a handful of counts. With a much larger clone just one base away, this may be a read error. The chain combines TRDV1 with TRDJ1, with a tentative D call TRDD2 (6 bases). TCRdb records no J gene; here it was assigned by comparing the DNA to germline. Trimming shortened V by 3 bases and J by 10 bases, and 21 bases separated the two germline ends. CDR3 length equals 15 residues. Germline CDR1 is TSWWSYY and CDR2 is QGS. As DNA, the CDR3 is TGTGCTCTTGGGGATATCAAGGCCTTCCCCGGTGGACTCATCTTT. Its translation is CALGDIKAFPGGLIF.

This clone was recorded many times. The genes are TRDV2 and TRDJ1, with a tentative D call TRDD3 (6 bases). Trimming took off 4 bases at V and 0 bases at J, with 17 bases between the two ends. The CDR3 loop spans 16 amino acids. CDR1 is GEAIGNYY, CDR2 EKD, per germline. DNA for the CDR3: TGTGCCTGTGATCAGGTGGGGGTTATAAACACCGATAAACTCATCTTT. This encodes CACDQVGVINTDKLIF.

There are a few counts of this clone. A far larger clone is off by one base, so a read error is likely. Other DNA sequences of this sample code for an identical CDR3. The rearrangement joins TRAV38-2/DV8 to TRDJ1; 7 bases agree with TRDD3. In the absence of a J gene in TCRdb, the DNA was matched to germline to assign it here. Germline V gives CDR1 TSESDYY, CDR2 QEAYKQQN. This CDR3 spans 24 amino acids. CDR3 sequence: CAYRSTPRLRGLPGGRPFTDKLIF. The DNA for the CDR3 is TGTGCCTATAGGAGCACCCCGCGGCTACGTGGCCTCCCTGGGGGCCGGCCTTTCACCGATAAACTCATCTTT.

Details on this clone: This sequence is one base from a far larger clone and is likely a read error. Other nucleotide sequences from this sample produce the same CDR3. This chain joins TRDV1 and TRDJ1; a possible D gene is TRDD3 (5 bases). Germline V gene data show CDR1 as TSWWSYY and CDR2 as QGS. This CDR3 has 13 residues. As DNA, the CDR3 is TGTGCACTTGGGGCCCTAACCACCGATAAACTCATCTTT. It specifies CALGALTTDKLIF.

This clone was found a few times. TCRdb has a much larger clone's protein, which differs at residue 6 from the translation of this DNA, likely because of a read error; what is shown is the protein translated from the DNA. The V and J genes are TRDV1 and TRDJ1; D call uncertain. The J gene, missing from TCRdb, was assigned here through DNA to germline matching. The CDR3 is made up of 17 amino acids. V gave up 3 bases and J gave up 0 bases, with 17 bases separating them. CDR1 is TSWWSYY and CDR2 is QGS in the germline V gene. The CDR3 region is CALGDGRVLMYTDKLIF. As DNA, the CDR3 is TGTGCTCTTGGGGACGGAAGGGTACTGATGTACACCGATAAACTCATCTTT.

Regarding this clone: The protein TCRdb gives is from a much larger clone and does not agree with this DNA's translation at residue 7, likely a read error; the protein shown here comes from the DNA. V usage is TRDV1 and J usage is TRDJ1; possibly TRDD2 for D (6 bases). Here the J gene was assigned by germline matching of the DNA, as TCRdb has none. Germline CDR1 TSWWSYY, CDR2 QGS. The V gene lost 7 bases and the J gene lost 9 bases, with 33 bases spanning the gap. The CDR3 spans 18 residues. CDR3 in amino acids: CALAVGPPTPLPLEQLIF. In DNA form, the CDR3 reads TGTGCTCTTGCCGTCGGGCCTCCTACTCCCCTACCCCTAGAACAACTCATCTTT.

This clone was picked up many times. Other DNA sequences within the sample encode an identical CDR3. The rearrangement joins TRDV1 to TRDJ1; the D gene is possibly TRDD3 (6 bases). This CDR3 has 18 residues. CDR1 and CDR2 from the germline V gene are TSWWSYY and QGS. Trimming cost V 2 bases and J 0 bases, with 19 bases left between them. The CDR3 here is CALGEWGSDPVYTDKLIF. CDR3 DNA: TGTGCTCTTGGGGAATGGGGATCGGATCCCGTGTACACCGATAAACTCATCTTT.

A remark on this clone: The protein in TCRdb stems from a much larger clone and differs at residue 9 from this DNA's translation, likely a read error; here the protein is translated from the DNA. The chain couples TRDV2 to TRDJ1; tentatively, D is TRDD3 (6 bases). TCRdb does not report a J gene; here it was assigned by matching the DNA to germline references. Germline V gene data show CDR1 as GEAIGNYY and CDR2 as EKD. The CDR3 totals 18 residues. The ends were cut back, 0 bases at V and 3 bases at J, with 22 bases in the middle. Here the CDR3 DNA reads TGTGCCTGTGACACCCTCGGGGATGCGCTTCCCGTCGCCGATAAACTCATCTTT. The encoded protein is CACDTLGDALPVADKLIF.

This clone has at least ten counts. The amino acid sequence in TCRdb belongs to a much larger clone and departs from this DNA's translation at residue 12, likely a sequencing read error; the sequence shown is translated from the DNA. The J gene is TRDJ1, the V gene TRDV2; 9 bases align to TRDD3. Because TCRdb records no J gene, it was assigned here through a match of the DNA to germline. This CDR3 is built from 17 residues. Trimming took 3 bases from V and 3 from J; bases not matched to a gene: 13. The germline CDR1 and CDR2 sequences are GEAIGNYY and EKD. The CDR3 sequence is CACDGGTGGRYADKLIF. The CDR3 coding sequence is TGTGCCTGTGACGGAGGTACTGGGGGACGGTACGCCGATAAACTCATCTTT.

This clone was picked up a small number of times. A far larger clone is one nucleotide away, so this likely arose from a read error. The sample holds other DNA sequences that translate to the same CDR3. The chain recombines TRDV1 with TRDJ1; 8 bases match TRDD3. TCRdb does not report a J gene; here it was assigned by matching the DNA to germline references. CDR3 size: 26 residues. Germline V gene data show CDR1 as TSWWSYY and CDR2 as QGS. The CDR3 loop is CALGEAKGLLGTQTILGAVNTDKLIF. CDR3 coding DNA: TGTGCTCTTGGGGAAGCTAAAGGTCTCCTGGGTACACAGACGATACTGGGGGCTGTTAACACTGATAAACTCATCTTT.

This clone was seen a few times. The protein recorded in TCRdb matches a much larger clone and deviates from this DNA's translation at residue 17, suggesting a read error; the protein here is obtained by translating the DNA. CDR3 in DNA: TGTGCTCTTGGGGAAATTAAAGGATACCACAGGGGACCCTACACCGATGAACTCATCTTT. Amino acids: CALGEIKGYHRGPYTDELIF. This chain uses TRDV1 with TRDJ1; tentatively, D is TRDD3 (6 bases). TCRdb offers no J gene call, so here the DNA was matched to germline to obtain one. This CDR3 contains 20 residues. CDR1 is TSWWSYY, CDR2 QGS, per germline.